This T cell receptor beta chain stems from a study of CD4 T cells in relation to SARS-CoV-2 and coronaviruses. This CDR3 has 12 residues. Trimming took off 4 bases at V and 5 bases at J, with 9 bases between the two ends. Generated by immunoSEQ multiplex PCR, the TCRdb table keeps only in-frame clones and is missing some. This table has tens of thousands of clones, 60% to 85% appearing once. Naive and memory CD4+ T cells were separated from cryopreserved PBMCs. For around 11 days, roughly 10^5 sorted CD4+ cells grew with T cell-depleted PBMCs and CEF. Of note for this clone: Its matching antigen is unknown.

This sequence was found in an adult with COVID-19. This sequence joins TRBV12-3 or TRBV12-4 and TRBJ2-7, with D possibly TRBD2 on 6 matching bases. Sequenced input: memory CD4+ T cells from PBMCs, cultured in vitro. CDR3 nucleotides: TGTGCCAGCAGTTCGACGGGGGACGAGCAGTACTTC. Its protein product is CASSSTGDEQYF.